This T cell receptor beta chain was documented in a study of T cells in Graves' hyperthyroidism and ophthalmopathy. When hyperthyroidism was first diagnosed, the blood sample was taken, preceding any ophthalmopathy symptoms. Fresh 10 ml peripheral blood yielded PBMCs. V shed 1 base and J shed 2 bases, with 11 bases lying between them. Germline values: CDR1 LNHNV, CDR2 YYDKDF (reference sequence). This CDR3 is built from 15 residues. Study-wide results and caveats: Most thyroid clonotypes expanded above 0.001 were also detected in blood.

Comments on this clonotype: Antigen unknown.

Amplification of TCR beta CDR3 regions was performed using RNA transcripts as template. The HTBI primer set drove a first-round RT-PCR of the TCR CDR3. TCRdb re-called the multiplex PCR reads through MiXCR, storing one row per CDR3 protein. The table has about 770,000 distinct CDR3 sequences, approximately 19% seen once. Specimen: blood. The V and J genes are TRBV15 and TRBJ2-5, with D hard to call. This receptor was taken from a woman in her forties or fifties with Graves' hyperthyroidism that later progressed to Graves' ophthalmopathy. In DNA, the CDR3 is TGTGCCACCAGCAGAGTGGGCGGATATCAAGAGACCCAGTACTTC. It translates to CATSRVGGYQETQYF.